The clone carrying this T cell receptor (beta chain) turned up a few times. Its specificity is unknown. These data belong to a study of early T cells in non-severe SARS-CoV-2 infection. Study-level background: Sequencing of unsorted whole blood was done on bulk RNA, leaving chains unpaired. Overall study results and limits: Reliance on VDJdb matching favored anti-spike CD8 responses; private and CD4 specificities were missed.

The V gene's germline CDR1 is SQVTM and CDR2 ANQGSEA. CDR3 size: 13 residues. V lost 7 bases, J lost 5 bases, and 11 bases stayed unmatched. Individually, cDNA molecules had unique molecular identifiers attached to them. TCRdb fed the 5' RACE reads into MiXCR, producing one record per CDR3 protein. The table lists about 66,000 distinct CDR3 sequences, over 10% of them singletons. The V call is TRBV29-1, the J call TRBJ2-7; 7 nucleotides line up with TRBD2. The sequence derives from an adult who was a healthcare worker with PCR-confirmed SARS-CoV-2 infection or an uninfected control (not recorded which). Sequencing was carried out using whole blood. CDR3 bases: TGCAGCGCTCGTCAGGGAGGGAGCGACGAGCAGTACTTC. Its protein is CSARQGGSDEQYF.